These T cell receptor beta chains were read from a single sample in a study of blood T cell repertoires in COVID-19. Data came from immunoSEQ multiplex PCR; TCRdb stores just in-frame clones and leaves some out. The sample contains 150,000 to 200,000 clones, around 85% of which appear only once. Material for sequencing was peripheral blood. The receptors stem from a man between 65 and 85 years old with active or convalescent COVID-19. Each CDR3 is given with its conserved first and last residue. The order of the fields is CDR3 DNA, CDR3 protein, clone size, J gene, D gene, V gene. The D gene is left open where the match is weak. Rows may omit the clone size; those that give it use once, few, many or a size class.

DNA: TGTGCCAGCAGATTGCCGGGACAGACTTACGAGCAGTACTTC
CDR3: CASRLPGQTYEQYF
size: .
J: TRBJ2-7
D: TRBD1
V: TRBV2

DNA: TGCGCCAGCAGCCAAGTGCGGGGACAGGGGGTCTCGGCCAACGTCCTGACTTTC
CDR3: CASSQVRGQGVSANVLTF
size: .
J: TRBJ2-6
D: TRBD1
V: TRBV4-1

DNA: TGCGCCAGCAGCCTGCGGACTAGCGGGGTCGAGCAGTACTTC
CDR3: CASSLRTSGVEQYF
size: .
J: TRBJ2-7
D: TRBD2
V: TRBV5-1

DNA: TGTGCCAGCAGTTACGTGGAGGATAATTCACCCCTCCACTTT
CDR3: CASSYVEDNSPLHF
size: .
J: TRBJ1-6
D: .
V: TRBV6-6

DNA: TGTGCCACCAGTGACGACAGGGGTGAAGCTTTCTTT
CDR3: CATSDDRGEAFF
size: .
J: TRBJ1-1
D: TRBD1
V: TRBV24-1

DNA: TGCGCCAGCAGCCTACCACACTGGACAGTACAAGAGACCCAGTACTTC
CDR3: CASSLPHWTVQETQYF
size: once
J: TRBJ2-5
D: .
V: TRBV10-2

DNA: TGTGCCAGCACCCCCTTCGCGGCCTCCTATGGCTACACCTTC
CDR3: CASTPFAASYGYTF
size: .
J: TRBJ1-2
D: .
V: TRBV6-6

DNA: TGTGCCAGTACCCTAGGGGCGGTGAATCAGCCCCAGCATTTT
CDR3: CASTLGAVNQPQHF
size: .
J: TRBJ1-5
D: .
V: TRBV19

DNA: TGTGCCAGCAGTTTTTCTCAGATGGCTTCACCCCTCCACTTT
CDR3: CASSFSQMASPLHF
size: few
J: TRBJ1-6
D: .
V: TRBV27

DNA: TGTGCCAGCAGCGCACAACAGGGGGCCGGCTACGAGCAGTACTTC
CDR3: CASSAQQGAGYEQYF
size: .
J: TRBJ2-7
D: TRBD1
V: TRBV14

DNA: TGTGCCAGCAGCGTAGCTACCTCTTCCTACGAGCAGTACTTC
CDR3: CASSVATSSYEQYF
size: .
J: TRBJ2-7
D: .
V: TRBV9

DNA: TGTGCCAGCAGCTTAGAGGGAGGGGACTACAATGAGCAGTTCTTC
CDR3: CASSLEGGDYNEQFF
size: .
J: TRBJ2-1
D: TRBD2
V: TRBV7-2

DNA: TGTGCCAGCAGGACAGGGACCGGTGAGCAGTTCTTC
CDR3: CASRTGTGEQFF
size: .
J: TRBJ2-1
D: TRBD1
V: TRBV6-5

DNA: TGTGCCAGCAGCCCGGACAGGGGAACGCAGTATTTT
CDR3: CASSPDRGTQYF
size: .
J: TRBJ2-3
D: TRBD1
V: TRBV14

DNA: TGCGCCAGCAGCGCGACAGGGGGTGCTGGCTACACCTTC
CDR3: CASSATGGAGYTF
size: .
J: TRBJ1-2
D: TRBD1
V: TRBV4-3

DNA: TGTGCCAGCAGTTACTCGTGGGGGCTGAACACTGAAGCTTTCTTT
CDR3: CASSYSWGLNTEAFF
size: .
J: TRBJ1-1
D: .
V: TRBV6-2/TRBV6-3

DNA: TGTGCCAGTAGTATAGCGGCCGGGACAGGGGGCGAAAAACTGTTTTTT
CDR3: CASSIAAGTGGEKLFF
size: .
J: TRBJ1-4
D: TRBD1
V: TRBV19

DNA: TGTGCCAGCACCCCCGGGTGGGGCGGCCACTACGAGCAGTACTTC
CDR3: CASTPGWGGHYEQYF
size: .
J: TRBJ2-7
D: .
V: TRBV9

DNA: TGTGCCAGCAGCTTAACGGGGGAGCAGTACTTC
CDR3: CASSLTGEQYF
size: .
J: TRBJ2-7
D: .
V: TRBV11-2

DNA: TGTGCCATCAGGGGCGGGGGGGACAGCAATGAGCAGTTCTTC
CDR3: CAIRGGGDSNEQFF
size: once
J: TRBJ2-1
D: TRBD2
V: TRBV10-3

DNA: TGCGCCAGCAGTCAATCGGGAAGGCAGGGCTCCTACGAGCAGTACTTC
CDR3: CASSQSGRQGSYEQYF
size: .
J: TRBJ2-7
D: .
V: TRBV23-1

DNA: TGTGCCAGCAGCGATAGCGGGGGGCCAGATACGCAGTATTTT
CDR3: CASSDSGGPDTQYF
size: .
J: TRBJ2-3
D: TRBD2
V: TRBV9

DNA: TGTGCCAGCAGATACGCGGGGGCTGATTCACCCCTCCACTTT
CDR3: CASRYAGADSPLHF
size: few
J: TRBJ1-6
D: .
V: TRBV6-5

DNA: TGTGCCAGCAGCTTAGGAGGGACAGGAGGTGAAAAACTGTTTTTT
CDR3: CASSLGGTGGEKLFF
size: .
J: TRBJ1-4
D: TRBD1
V: TRBV7-9

DNA: TGCGCCAGCAGCCCCCTACCGGGGGGGCCGGATACGCAGTATTTT
CDR3: CASSPLPGGPDTQYF
size: few
J: TRBJ2-3
D: TRBD2
V: TRBV5-1

DNA: TGTGCCACCAGGGGAATTGACAGGCCCCACTATAATTCACCCCTCCACTTT
CDR3: CATRGIDRPHYNSPLHF
size: .
J: TRBJ1-6
D: .
V: TRBV10-3

DNA: TGTGCCAGCAGTTGGACATGGGGCTACACCTTC
CDR3: CASSWTWGYTF
size: .
J: TRBJ1-2
D: .
V: TRBV2

DNA: TGTGCCATCAGTGAGTCTGGCATTTGGAACACTGAAGCTTTCTTT
CDR3: CAISESGIWNTEAFF
size: .
J: TRBJ1-1
D: .
V: TRBV10-3

DNA: TGTGCCAGCAGCCGACGGACTAGCGGCAAGTACCAAGAGACCCAGTACTTC
CDR3: CASSRRTSGKYQETQYF
size: .
J: TRBJ2-5
D: TRBD2
V: TRBV5-6

DNA: TGTGCCACCAGCAGAGATCCAAATTTTGAAGCTTTCTTT
CDR3: CATSRDPNFEAFF
size: .
J: TRBJ1-1
D: .
V: TRBV15

DNA: TGTGCCAGCAAGGGGACAGGGCAAGAGACCCAGTACTTC
CDR3: CASKGTGQETQYF
size: .
J: TRBJ2-5
D: TRBD1
V: TRBV7-9

DNA: TGTGCCAGCAGCCAAGTTACGGGAGGGTTTGAAACAGATACGCAGTATTTT
CDR3: CASSQVTGGFETDTQYF
size: .
J: TRBJ2-3
D: TRBD2
V: TRBV3-1/TRBV3-2

DNA: TGTGCCAGCAGTTACGAGAGGAGCACAGATACGCAGTATTTT
CDR3: CASSYERSTDTQYF
size: .
J: TRBJ2-3
D: .
V: TRBV6-6

DNA: TGCGCCAGCAGCCAAGGCCCGAGCGGCCCCGTCGATACGCAGTATTTT
CDR3: CASSQGPSGPVDTQYF
size: once
J: TRBJ2-3
D: .
V: TRBV4-1

DNA: TGTGCCAGCTCACCGTCGGTAGCGGGGGATGAGCAGTTCTTC
CDR3: CASSPSVAGDEQFF
size: .
J: TRBJ2-1
D: TRBD2
V: TRBV18

DNA: TGTGCCATCAGTGAGTCGCTAGCGGGTCCTACCTACAATGAGCAGTTCTTC
CDR3: CAISESLAGPTYNEQFF
size: few
J: TRBJ2-1
D: TRBD2
V: TRBV10-3

DNA: TGTGCCAGCAGCATGGAGACCGGGACTAGGAACGAGCAGTACTTC
CDR3: CASSMETGTRNEQYF
size: many
J: TRBJ2-7
D: TRBD2
V: TRBV9

DNA: TGTGCCAGTAGTATGGGGCCACAAGAGACCCAGTACTTC
CDR3: CASSMGPQETQYF
size: .
J: TRBJ2-5
D: .
V: TRBV19

DNA: TGTGCCAGCAGTTTATCCCCAACTAGCGGGAGGGCCCACTTC
CDR3: CASSLSPTSGRAHF
size: once
J: TRBJ2-7
D: TRBD2
V: TRBV28

DNA: TGTGCCAGCAGCGTAGGCCCAGGGGGTCAGGAGACCCAGTACTTC
CDR3: CASSVGPGGQETQYF
size: .
J: TRBJ2-5
D: TRBD1
V: TRBV9

DNA: TGTGCCAGCAGTTTAGGGACAGGTCTGATCTCTGGAAACACCATATATTTT
CDR3: CASSLGTGLISGNTIYF
size: .
J: TRBJ1-3
D: TRBD1
V: TRBV28

DNA: TGTGCCAGCAGTTTATCGGGACTAGCGAGCTACGAGCAGTACTTC
CDR3: CASSLSGLASYEQYF
size: .
J: TRBJ2-7
D: TRBD2
V: TRBV27

DNA: TGTGCCAGCAGTCCATCCCGCGGACTCATTACTAGCAATCAGCCCCAGCATTTT
CDR3: CASSPSRGLITSNQPQHF
size: .
J: TRBJ1-5
D: .
V: TRBV27

DNA: TGTGCCAGTAGCACCGGGACAGGAAACAATGAGCAGTTCTTC
CDR3: CASSTGTGNNEQFF
size: .
J: TRBJ2-1
D: TRBD1
V: TRBV19

DNA: TGTGCCAGCAGTTACGGCGCTCTAGCGGCGGGCACAGATACGCAGTATTTT
CDR3: CASSYGALAAGTDTQYF
size: .
J: TRBJ2-3
D: TRBD2
V: TRBV6-2/TRBV6-3

DNA: TGTGCCACCAGCAGAGATAGAGGGGGCGGAAACACCATATATTTT
CDR3: CATSRDRGGGNTIYF
size: .
J: TRBJ1-3
D: TRBD1
V: TRBV15

DNA: TGTGCCAGCAGCGACAGAAGCTCCTATAATTCACCCCTCCACTTT
CDR3: CASSDRSSYNSPLHF
size: .
J: TRBJ1-6
D: .
V: TRBV6-5

DNA: TGTGCCTGGAAGGGCCCAGGAGGGGAGACCCAGTACTTC
CDR3: CAWKGPGGETQYF
size: .
J: TRBJ2-5
D: .
V: TRBV30

DNA: TGCGCCAGCAGCCAAGATGGGACAGGGGGAAGGTCCTACGAGCAGTACTTC
CDR3: CASSQDGTGGRSYEQYF
size: .
J: TRBJ2-7
D: TRBD1
V: TRBV4-1

DNA: TGTGCCACCAGGTGGTCGGTCTCGGAAAAACTGTTTTTT
CDR3: CATRWSVSEKLFF
size: .
J: TRBJ1-4
D: .
V: TRBV15

DNA: TGCGCCAGCAGCCAAGAAAGCCTAGGATTTAATAGCAATCAGCCCCAGCATTTT
CDR3: CASSQESLGFNSNQPQHF
size: many
J: TRBJ1-5
D: .
V: TRBV4-1

DNA: TGTGCCAGCAGGACCCGGACAGGAGAACTCTCAGGGGAGACCCAGTACTTC
CDR3: CASRTRTGELSGETQYF
size: .
J: TRBJ2-5
D: TRBD1
V: TRBV28

DNA: TGTGCCAGCAGCTTAGGGCTAGTTAACGGGGAGCTGTTTTTT
CDR3: CASSLGLVNGELFF
size: .
J: TRBJ2-2
D: .
V: TRBV7-2

DNA: TGTGCCAGCAGCCGGGGGGACGGGGCCCAAGAGACCCAGTACTTC
CDR3: CASSRGDGAQETQYF
size: .
J: TRBJ2-5
D: TRBD2
V: TRBV28

DNA: TGTGCCAGCAGCACCAGATCTGGGACACTTCTAGATGACTACACCTTC
CDR3: CASSTRSGTLLDDYTF
size: .
J: TRBJ1-2
D: .
V: TRBV28

DNA: TGCAGTGCTAGTCAGTCGGGGAACACTGAAGCTTTCTTT
CDR3: CSASQSGNTEAFF
size: .
J: TRBJ1-1
D: .
V: TRBV20-1

DNA: TGTGCCAGCAGTCACGCCCGTTTGACTAGCGGGAGGGCCGGGGAGCTGTTTTTT
CDR3: CASSHARLTSGRAGELFF
size: once
J: TRBJ2-2
D: TRBD2
V: TRBV28

DNA: TGCGCCAGCAGCCAAAGCCTGGGCAGTTCGGAGACCCAGTACTTC
CDR3: CASSQSLGSSETQYF
size: .
J: TRBJ2-5
D: .
V: TRBV4-3

DNA: TGTGCCAGCAGCCCCACAGGGGGGCGGGGTGAAAAACTGTTTTTT
CDR3: CASSPTGGRGEKLFF
size: .
J: TRBJ1-4
D: TRBD1
V: TRBV9